Below, 21 T cell receptor beta chains from the same sample are listed, as sequenced in a study of breast tumors, draining lymph nodes, adjacent tissues. TCRdb independently ran MiXCR on the multiplex PCR reads; one entry per CDR3 protein. The repertoire consists of under 250,000 distinct CDR3 sequences, with about 32% occurring once and the leading ten covering about 1.4%. Axillary draining lymph nodes of breast cancer patients supplied the node samples. Sequencing was performed on axillary lymph node tissue. The receptor source for this set is a female donor with breast cancer. Some clones in this sample may be carry-over from other donors' samples.

About this clonotype: Possible read error: a much larger clone is one base away. This rearrangement joins TRBV12-3 or TRBV12-4 to TRBJ1-5, with TRBD1 matching 8 bases. The CDR3 consists of 14 residues. After removal of 3 bases from V and 5 bases from J, the junction contained 3 bases not matched to a gene. Here the CDR3 DNA reads TGTGCCAGCAGTTTCGACAGGGGCGATCAGCCCCAGCATTTT. Translation: CASSFDRGDQPQHF.

This clonotype was detected ten times or more. The chain carries TRBV7-9 and TRBJ1-4; D unresolved. This CDR3 is 14 amino acids long. V was trimmed by 1 base and J by 3 bases, leaving 6 bases between them. CDR1 is SEHNR and CDR2 is FQNEAQ in the germline V gene (reference sequence). CDR3 coding DNA: TGTGCCAGCAGCTTAGTCGCAGCTAATGAAAAACTGTTTTTT. Translating it yields CASSLVAANEKLFF.

The table lists this clonotype with many counts. DNA of the CDR3: TGTGCCAGCAGCCTACACACAGATACGCAGTATTTT. Its protein product is CASSLHTDTQYF. The rearrangement joins TRBV11-3 to TRBJ2-3; no clear D. The CDR3 is 12 residues long. Trimming pared 5 bases from V and 2 bases from J, leaving 5 bases between. Germline values: CDR1 SGHNT, CDR2 YENEEA.

The genes are TRBV6-2 or TRBV6-3 and TRBJ2-7; tentatively, D is TRBD1 (6 bases). The ends were cut back, 5 bases at V and 5 bases at J, with 16 bases in the middle. The CDR3 has 14 residues. Germline V CDR1 and CDR2: MNHEY, SVGEGT. CDR3 sequence (DNA): TGTGCCAGCAGTCAAGGACAGTGGGCCAACGAGCAGTACTTC. It codes for CASSQGQWANEQYF.

This clonotype came up many times. The chain employs TRBV2 and TRBJ2-2; D might be TRBD2 (6 bases). Germline CDR1 is SNHLY and CDR2 is FYNNEI. The length of the CDR3 is 15 residues. The germline V and J ends were trimmed by 4 bases and 3 bases, with 12 bases remaining between them. The CDR3 DNA reads as TGTGCCAGCAGTGTAGGGACTTCGCACACCGGGGAGCTGTTTTTT. Its translation is CASSVGTSHTGELFF.

As regards this clonotype: This may be a read error, as it is one base from a much larger clone. The chain has TRBV12-3 or TRBV12-4 and TRBJ2-2; 7 bases are shared with TRBD2. The CDR3 extends over 17 amino acids. The V and J ends lost 3 bases and 7 bases, in that order; junction bases with no gene match: 14. CDR3 sequence: CASSFGGGLAAYGELFF. CDR3 DNA sequence: TGTGCCAGCAGTTTCGGGGGAGGGCTAGCGGCTTACGGGGAGCTGTTTTTT.

Many counts were recorded for this clonotype. The chain employs TRBV5-4 and TRBJ2-3, with TRBD2 matching 7 bases. This CDR3 region has 14 residues. CDR1 and CDR2 (germline): SGHNT, YYREEE (reference sequence). Trimming took 0 bases from V and 5 from J; bases not matched to a gene: 3. In DNA form, the CDR3 reads TGTGCCAGCAGCTTGGGATCTAGCGGAGATACGCAGTATTTT. This gives the protein CASSLGSSGDTQYF.

This clonotype was recorded at least ten times. The V call is TRBV7-3, the J call TRBJ2-3; 7 bases are shared with TRBD1. V was clipped by 4 bases and J by 11 bases; unmatched bases: 12. Germline V gene data show CDR1 as SGHTA and CDR2 as FQGTGA. The CDR3 loop spans 14 amino acids. The CDR3 region is CASSSTRQGGMQYF. CDR3 in DNA: TGTGCCAGCAGCTCCACCAGACAGGGTGGGATGCAGTATTTT. The full variable domain, with the rest looked up from reference TRBV7-3 and TRBJ2-3, is GAGVSQTPSNKVTEKGKYVELRCDPISGHTALYWYRQSLGQGPEFLIYFQGTGAADDSGLPNDRFFAVRPEGSVSTLKIQRTERGDSAVYLCASSSTRQGGMQYFGPGTRLTVL.

This chain connects TRBV25-1 to TRBJ1-5; D gene unclear. The CDR3 sequence is 15 residues long. Germline CDR1 reads MGHDK; CDR2 reads SYGVNS. Between the trimmed V and J ends, which lost 5 bases and 6 bases, there was a span of 17 bases. This chain's CDR3 is CASSSGLGRLQPQHF. The CDR3, as DNA: TGTGCCAGCAGTTCCGGGCTCGGGAGGCTTCAGCCCCAGCATTTT. Supplemented by reference TRBV25-1 and TRBJ1-5, the full variable domain reads EADIYQTPRYLVIGTGKKITLECSQTMGHDKMYWYQQDPGMELHLIHYSYGVNSTEKGDLSSESTVSRIRTEHFPLTLESARPSHTSQYLCASSSGLGRLQPQHFGDGTRLSIL.

There are a few counts of this clonotype. The chain combines TRBV27 with TRBJ2-5; D is possibly TRBD2 (6 bases). The CDR3 is 14 residues long. V gave up 6 bases and J gave up 7 bases, with 18 bases separating them. CDR1 is MNHEY and CDR2 is SMNVEV in the germline V gene (reference sequence). The DNA for the CDR3 is TGTGCCAGCAGGCCCGGAGGGCGGTCTGGGACCCAGTACTTC. Its protein product is CASRPGGRSGTQYF.

In its sample, this clonotype was seen many times. The chain carries TRBV6-4 and TRBJ2-2, with D uncertain. Per the germline V gene, CDR1 is MRHNA and CDR2 is SNTAGT. V lost 6 bases and J 6 bases, leaving 11 bases between the germline ends. The CDR3 is 13 residues long. The CDR3 DNA is TGTGCCAGCAGCTTAGGTCCCCCCGGGGAGCTGTTTTTT. As protein: CASSLGPPGELFF.

As for this clonotype: It may be a read error: a sequence one base away is much more abundant. The chain is built from TRBV7-8 and TRBJ2-7, with 11 bases identical to TRBD1. Germline V CDR1 and CDR2: SGHVS, FQNEAQ. CDR3 length: 18 amino acids. The CDR3 protein is CASSNRDRGTTGSHEQYF. CDR3 nucleotide sequence: TGTGCCAGCAGCAACCGGGACAGGGGGACGACCGGCTCCCACGAGCAGTACTTC.

A remark on this clonotype: Because the CDR3 is missing its conserved closing phenylalanine or tryptophan, this is likely a read error. This CDR3 reads CASSIGAGRGVNIQYS. In DNA form, the CDR3 reads TGTGCCAGTAGTATAGGCGCGGGCAGGGGGGTAAACATTCAGTACTCC. This rearrangement joins TRBV19 to TRBJ2-4; D perhaps matches TRBD1 (7 bases). Trimming stripped 1 base from V and 6 bases from J, with 16 bases between. The CDR3 length is 16 residues. Germline CDR1 reads LNHDA; CDR2 reads SQIVND (reference sequence).

This clonotype came up many times. This chain joins TRBV7-2 and TRBJ1-6; D unclear. CDR1 and CDR2 from the germline V gene are SGHTA and FQGNSA. The CDR3 covers 12 residues. The V end was cut by 2 bases, the J end by 10 bases, with 6 bases between. CDR3 coding DNA: TGTGCCAGCAGCTTACAAAAATCACCCCTCCACTTT. It encodes CASSLQKSPLHF.

This rearrangement joins TRBV2 to TRBJ2-7, with D unclear. The CDR3 has 11 residues. Germline V CDR1 and CDR2: SNHLY, FYNNEI. V was cut by 4 bases and J by 4 bases, with 5 bases left in between. The CDR3 sequence is CASSGFYEQYF. The CDR3 DNA is TGTGCCAGCAGTGGTTTTTACGAGCAGTACTTC.

This clonotype was seen ten or more times. The chain recombines TRBV7-2 with TRBJ2-5, with TRBD2 matching 14 bases. Germline-derived CDR1 and CDR2 are SGHTA and FQGNSA. CDR3 length: 17 residues. With 5 bases clipped from V and 5 bases from J, the junction kept 10 bases outside the gene matches. The CDR3 bases are TGTGCCAGCAGCCCCCAGCGGCGGACTAGCGGGAGGGAGACCCAGTACTTC. Amino acid sequence: CASSPQRRTSGRETQYF.

This clonotype was found many times. The genes are TRBV7-2 and TRBJ2-3; TRBD1 matches 9 bases. CDR3 length equals 16 residues. Germline V gives CDR1 SGHTA, CDR2 FQGNSA. V lost 4 bases to trimming and J lost 0 bases; unmatched junction nucleotides: 5. The CDR3, as DNA: TGTGCCAGCAGCTCCCGACAGGGGGTCAGCACAGATACGCAGTATTTT. Its protein product is CASSSRQGVSTDTQYF.

The rearrangement joins TRBV6-6 to TRBJ1-4, with no clear D. V was trimmed by 9 bases and J by 8 bases, leaving 19 bases between them. Germline V gene sequence: CDR1 MNHNY, CDR2 SVGAGI (reference sequence). CDR3 length equals 14 residues. As DNA, the CDR3 is TGTGCCAGTCATGCCCCGACGGCTCGGGAAAAACTGTTTTTT. This sequence encodes CASHAPTAREKLFF.

Ten or more counts support this clonotype. The J gene is TRBJ2-2, the V gene TRBV19, with 7 bases lining up with TRBD1. The CDR3 has 15 amino acids. Germline lookup yields CDR1 LNHDA and CDR2 SQIVND (reference sequence). After removal of 5 bases from V and 5 bases from J, the junction contained 8 bases not matched to a gene. CDR3 loop: CASSVNRGRTGELFF. The CDR3 coding sequence is TGTGCCAGTAGTGTGAACAGGGGTAGGACCGGGGAGCTGTTTTTT.

This clonotype was observed at least ten times. At one boundary the junction diverges from the germline segment, which might be a read error. The CDR3 protein is CASSRGLAPDTQYF. CDR3 DNA: TGTGCTAGCAGCCGGGGACTAGCTCCAGATACGCAGTATTTT. The gene calls are TRBV7-7 and TRBJ2-3; TRBD2 matches 9 bases. This CDR3 has 14 residues. In germline, CDR1 is SSHAT, CDR2 FNYEAQ (reference sequence).

Points on this clonotype: A much larger clonotype is one base distant, so this may be a read error. The chain carries TRBV11-2 and TRBJ2-7, with D possibly being TRBD1 (5 bases). V lost 7 bases and J 6 bases, leaving 19 bases between the germline ends. This CDR3 is built from 14 residues. The V gene's germline CDR1 is SGHAT and CDR2 FQNNGV. Here the CDR3 reads CASTPSQGPGEQYF. The CDR3 DNA follows: TGTGCCAGCACCCCAAGCCAGGGTCCGGGCGAGCAGTACTTC. The variable domain in full, completed from reference TRBV11-2 and TRBJ2-7, reads EAGVAQSPRYKIIEKRQSVAFWCNPISGHATLYWYQQILGQGPKLLIQFQNNGVVDDSQLPKDRFSAERLKGVDSTLKIQPAKLEDSAVYLCASTPSQGPGEQYFGPGTRLTVT.